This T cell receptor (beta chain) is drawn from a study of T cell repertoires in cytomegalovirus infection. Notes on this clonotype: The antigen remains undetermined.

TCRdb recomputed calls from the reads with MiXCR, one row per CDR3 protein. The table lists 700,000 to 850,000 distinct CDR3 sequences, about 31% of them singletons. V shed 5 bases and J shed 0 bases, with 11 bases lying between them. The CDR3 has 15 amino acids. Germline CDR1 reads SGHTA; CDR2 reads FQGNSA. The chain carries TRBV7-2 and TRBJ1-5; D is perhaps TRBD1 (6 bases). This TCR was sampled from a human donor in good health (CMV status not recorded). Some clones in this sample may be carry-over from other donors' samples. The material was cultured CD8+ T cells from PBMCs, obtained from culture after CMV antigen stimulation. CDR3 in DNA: TGTGCCAGCAGCACGGGACACCTTAGCAATCAGCCCCAGCATTTT. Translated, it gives CASSTGHLSNQPQHF.